These 25 T cell receptor beta chains originate from one sample sequenced in a study of OX40 agonist ivuxolimab in advanced cancers. Libraries were prepared by immunoSEQ multiplex PCR; TCRdb keeps only in-frame clonotypes and omits some of them. This sample carries some 90,000 clones, about 93% of them seen once, and the ten largest clones take under 0.95%. The sample here was CD4+ or CD8+ T cells sorted from blood, taken in a trial of the OX40 agonist ivuxolimab. Receptor source: an adult with an advanced solid tumor such as melanoma, head and neck, liver or kidney cancer.

The chain has TRBV10-3 and TRBJ2-7; D remains ambiguous. Germline V lookup: CDR1 ENHRY, CDR2 SYGVKD. The CDR3 contains 14 residues. V lost 2 bases to trimming and J lost 3 bases, with 11 bases between them. The CDR3: CAISEGPLGYEQYF. CDR3 nucleotide sequence: TGTGCCATCAGTGAGGGACCGCTAGGCTACGAGCAGTACTTC.

The chain employs TRBV9 and TRBJ2-5; D is possibly TRBD2 (6 bases). Germline V CDR1 and CDR2: SGDLS, YYNGEE. V was cut by 4 bases and J by 2 bases, with 9 bases left in between. The CDR3 sequence is 13 residues long. In DNA form, the CDR3 reads TGTGCCAGCAGCCTTAGCGGTCAAGAGACCCAGTACTTC. This gives the protein CASSLSGQETQYF.

A single count supports this clone. The chain joins TRBV19 to TRBJ1-1; D remains ambiguous. V gave up 2 bases and J gave up 1 base, with 14 bases separating them. CDR3 length: 16 residues. Germline-derived CDR1 and CDR2 are LNHDA and SQIVND (reference sequence). The CDR3 bases are TGTGCCAGTAGTATAAGGATGAGTCCCGAGAACACTGAAGCTTTCTTT. Amino acid sequence: CASSIRMSPENTEAFF.

This chain connects TRBV5-1 to TRBJ2-1; TRBD2 matches at 11 bases. In germline, CDR1 is SGHRS, CDR2 YFSETQ. This CDR3 region has 15 residues. Germline trimming cut 0 bases from V and 10 bases from J; bases unmatched to any gene: 6. CDR3 coding DNA: TGCGCCAGCAGCTTGGGTGGTAGCGGGAGGGAAGAGCAGTTCTTC. It yields the protein CASSLGGSGREEQFF.

The chain carries TRBV5-6 and TRBJ2-7; 7 nucleotides agree with TRBD2. This CDR3 has 15 amino acids. The germline V gene encodes CDR1 SGHDT and CDR2 YYEEEE. Losses at the gene ends were 5 bases for V and 0 bases for J; bases not matched to a gene: 8. Here the CDR3 reads CASSREAWSSYEQYF. DNA of the CDR3: TGTGCCAGCAGTCGGGAGGCGTGGAGCTCCTACGAGCAGTACTTC.

The J gene is TRBJ1-5, the V gene TRBV7-2, with 7 bases fitting TRBD1. The ends lost 3 bases at V and 3 bases at J; junction bases unmatched: 5. The CDR3 is 15 amino acids. The V gene's germline CDR1 is SGHTA and CDR2 FQGNSA. The CDR3 DNA is TGTGCCAGCAGCTTGAGGACAGGCGACAATCAGCCCCAGCATTTT. Residues: CASSLRTGDNQPQHF.

The rearrangement joins TRBV11-3 to TRBJ1-6, with D hard to call. Germline CDR1 and CDR2: SGHNT and YENEEA. The CDR3 consists of 16 residues. V shed 5 bases and J shed 10 bases, with 21 bases lying between them. This chain's CDR3 is CASSRRYGEIASPLHF. The CDR3 DNA is TGTGCCAGCAGCCGGCGGTACGGGGAAATAGCGTCACCCCTCCACTTT.

The chain has TRBV9 and TRBJ2-1; 7 bases are a match to TRBD2. The V gene's germline CDR1 is SGDLS and CDR2 YYNGEE. Trimming removed 4 bases from V and 8 bases from J; junction bases left unmatched: 15. This CDR3 spans 16 amino acids. The CDR3 DNA is TGTGCCAGCAGCCCCACGGTGGTGGAGCGGGACTATGAGCAGTTCTTC. Its protein is CASSPTVVERDYEQFF. Drawing the rest from reference TRBV9 and TRBJ2-1, the complete variable domain is DSGVTQTPKHLITATGQRVTLRCSPRSGDLSVYWYQQSLDQGLQFLIQYYNGEERAKGNILERFSAQQFPDLHSELNLSSLELGDSALYFCASSPTVVERDYEQFFGPGTRLTVL.

DNA for the CDR3: TGTGCCAGCAGCCAAGATCCTAGCCCAAGCACAGATACGCAGTATTTT. It specifies CASSQDPSPSTDTQYF. The chain has TRBV14 and TRBJ2-3, with D perhaps matching TRBD2 (5 bases). The V gene's germline CDR1 is SGHDN and CDR2 FVKESK. The V gene lost 0 bases and the J gene lost 0 bases, with 10 bases spanning the gap. There are 16 residues in the CDR3.

The chain couples TRBV7-9 to TRBJ2-2; D ambiguous. This CDR3 comprises 12 residues. CDR1 SEHNR and CDR2 FQNEAQ come from the germline V gene (reference sequence). Trimming left V 1 base short and J 11 bases short, with 8 bases between. CDR3 sequence (DNA): TGTGCCAGCAGCTTAGAGGCTGGAGAGCTGTTTTTT. Translated, it gives CASSLEAGELFF. The whole variable domain, remainder taken from reference TRBV7-9 and TRBJ2-2, is DTGVSQNPRHKITKRGQNVTFRCDPISEHNRLYWYRQTLGQGPEFLTYFQNEAQLEKSRLLSDRFSAERPKGSFSTLEIQRTEQGDSAMYLCASSLEAGELFFGEGSRLTVL.

The rearrangement joins TRBV4-2 to TRBJ2-5, with D tentatively TRBD2 (5 bases). Germline V gene sequence: CDR1 LGHNA, CDR2 YNFKEQ. The V and J ends lost 6 bases and 4 bases respectively, with 18 bases between them. This CDR3 spans 15 amino acids. The CDR3 loop reads CASSLNWESRETQYF. The DNA of the CDR3 is TGTGCCAGCAGTCTGAACTGGGAGTCCCGAGAGACCCAGTACTTC.

The V call is TRBV28, the J call TRBJ1-1, with TRBD1 matching 8 bases. The CDR3 has 14 residues. The V gene end was trimmed by 5 bases and the J gene end by 4 bases; junction bases not matched to a gene: 6. CDR1 MDHEN and CDR2 SYDVKM come from the germline V gene. This CDR3 reads CASSGADRGTEAFF. The CDR3 DNA is TGTGCCAGCAGTGGAGCCGACAGGGGCACTGAAGCTTTCTTT. Based on the CDR3 plus reference TRBV28 and TRBJ1-1, the full variable domain is DVKVTQSSRYLVKRTGEKVFLECVQDMDHENMFWYRQDPGLGLRLIYFSYDVKMKEKGDIPEGYSVSREKKERFSLILESASTNQTSMYLCASSGADRGTEAFFGQGTRLTVV.

This chain joins TRBV7-2 and TRBJ2-7; D remains unclear. Germline V gene data show CDR1 as SGHTA and CDR2 as FQGNSA. V dropped 4 bases and J dropped 0 bases, with 4 bases sitting between them. The CDR3 consists of 12 residues. CDR3 in DNA: TGTGCCAGCAGCTCTACCTCCTACGAGCAGTACTTC. Amino acids: CASSSTSYEQYF.

V and J are TRBV5-1 and TRBJ2-3; 11 nucleotides match TRBD2. This CDR3 is 16 amino acids long. Germline trimming cut 4 bases from V and 8 bases from J; bases unmatched to any gene: 12. In germline, CDR1 is SGHRS, CDR2 YFSETQ. The CDR3 DNA sequence: TGCGCCAGCAGCGGGATGCTAGCGGGAGGAGAGGGTACGCAGTATTTT. Its protein is CASSGMLAGGEGTQYF.

The rearrangement uses TRBV28 and TRBJ2-5; possibly TRBD1 for D (5 bases). The CDR3 consists of 13 residues. V was shortened by 1 base and J by 7 bases, with 10 bases between the two germline ends. Per the germline V gene, CDR1 is MDHEN and CDR2 is SYDVKM. CDR3 amino acids: CASSLLGRGTQYF. CDR3 bases: TGTGCCAGCAGTTTATTGGGGCGCGGGACCCAGTACTTC.

This clone was counted a single time. This sequence joins TRBV28 and TRBJ2-4; 7 nucleotides align to TRBD1. J lost 4 bases, V lost 8 bases, and 8 bases had no gene match. CDR1 MDHEN and CDR2 SYDVKM come from the germline V gene. The CDR3 length is 14 residues. The DNA of the CDR3 is TGTGCCAGCGAGACAGGGATAGGAAAAAACATTCAGTACTTC. Residues: CASETGIGKNIQYF. Looking up the rest from reference TRBV28 and TRBJ2-4 gives the full variable domain: DVKVTQSSRYLVKRTGEKVFLECVQDMDHENMFWYRQDPGLGLRLIYFSYDVKMKEKGDIPEGYSVSREKKERFSLILESASTNQTSMYLCASETGIGKNIQYFGAGTRLSVL.

This rearrangement joins TRBV27 to TRBJ2-1; 14 positions match TRBD2. Looked up from germline, CDR1 is MNHEY and CDR2 is SMNVEV (reference sequence). Losses at the gene ends were 8 bases for V and 9 bases for J; bases not matched to a gene: 12. The CDR3 spans 16 residues. The CDR3 region is CASAKTRLAGGGEQFF. The CDR3 bases are TGTGCCAGCGCAAAGACCAGACTAGCGGGAGGGGGTGAGCAGTTCTTC.

The chain is built from TRBV7-2 and TRBJ1-2, with a possible D match to TRBD1 (5 bases). Germline CDR1 and CDR2: SGHTA and FQGNSA. The length of the CDR3 is 14 residues. V was cut by 1 base and J by 2 bases, with 8 bases left in between. CDR3 sequence: CASSLDGGNYGYTF. The DNA of the CDR3 is TGTGCCAGCAGCTTAGATGGGGGGAACTATGGCTACACCTTC.

This chain links TRBV10-3 with TRBJ2-2, with a weak D call TRBD2 (6 bases). Germline V gene data show CDR1 as ENHRY and CDR2 as SYGVKD. V was cut by 4 bases and J by 1 base, with 16 bases left in between. The CDR3 totals 17 residues. DNA of the CDR3: TGTGCCATCAGTGCCTATCGGGACTTTATGAACACCGGGGAGCTGTTTTTT. Protein product: CAISAYRDFMNTGELFF.

This clone was detected once. The J gene is TRBJ2-7, the V gene TRBV7-2; 7 bases align to TRBD2. This CDR3 region has 16 residues. In germline, CDR1 is SGHTA, CDR2 FQGNSA. V shed 0 bases, J shed 4 bases, and the junction held 9 bases outside the gene matches. This chain's CDR3 is CASSLAKRDPKYEQYF. CDR3 nucleotides: TGTGCCAGCAGCTTAGCGAAGCGGGACCCGAAATACGAGCAGTACTTC.

The V and J genes are TRBV19 and TRBJ1-5; perhaps TRBD1 as D (6 bases). The germline gives CDR1 LNHDA, CDR2 SQIVND (reference sequence). V shed 7 bases and J shed 5 bases, with 18 bases lying between them. This CDR3 is built from 15 residues. The CDR3 DNA sequence: TGTGCCAGTACTCCTAGGGGGGGCCATTATCAGCCCCAGCATTTT. Translated: CASTPRGGHYQPQHF.

This chain uses TRBV7-6 with TRBJ2-5; D remains ambiguous. The CDR3 sequence is 11 residues long. V lost 6 bases, J lost 1 base, and 3 bases lay in between. CDR1 and CDR2 from the germline V gene are SGHVS and FNYEAQ. In DNA form, the CDR3 reads TGTGCCAGCAGATCCCAAGAGACCCAGTACTTC. The encoded protein is CASRSQETQYF.

This clone has a single count. At one end, the junction sequence differs from germline, possibly due to a read error. Other DNA sequences in this sample translate to the same CDR3. This chain links TRBV11-2 with TRBJ2-4, with TRBD1 matching 7 bases. The CDR3 consists of 17 residues. Per germline, CDR1 SGHAT and CDR2 FQNNGV. The CDR3 sequence: CASSLIGGQLERNIQYF. In DNA form, the CDR3 reads TGTGCTAGCAGCTTAATAGGGGGCCAACTAGAACGCAACATTCAGTACTTC. Full variable domain (remainder filled in from reference TRBV11-2 and TRBJ2-4): EAGVAQSPRYKIIEKRQSVAFWCNPISGHATLYWYQQILGQGPKLLIQFQNNGVVDDSQLPKDRFSAERLKGVDSTLKIQPAKLEDSAVYLCASSLIGGQLERNIQYFGAGTRLSVL.

This rearrangement joins TRBV7-2 to TRBJ2-2; 9 nucleotides match TRBD2. V gave up 2 bases and J gave up 7 bases; unmatched junction bases: 5. The V gene's germline CDR1 is SGHTA and CDR2 FQGNSA. The CDR3 has 15 residues. In nucleotides, the CDR3 is TGTGCCAGCAGCTTAAGGCGGGAGGGGATCGGGGAGCTGTTTTTT. Residues: CASSLRREGIGELFF.

The chain employs TRBV19 and TRBJ1-5; 9 positions agree with TRBD1. The CDR3 is 15 amino acids. Germline CDR1 is LNHDA and CDR2 is SQIVND (reference sequence). With 5 bases clipped from V and 6 bases from J, the junction kept 8 bases outside the gene matches. CDR3 protein: CASSGSGQGLQPQHF. DNA for the CDR3: TGTGCCAGTAGTGGGTCGGGACAGGGCCTTCAGCCCCAGCATTTT.